This T cell receptor beta chain was profiled in a study of beta chain features in type 1 diabetes. Sequenced material consisted of expressed TCRB transcripts (all of the isolated RNA was reverse transcribed). Here immunoSEQ multiplex PCR was the method, and the copy in TCRdb shows in-frame clones only, minus some. Of some 400,000 clones listed, approximately 16% are singletons. Study outcomes and limitations: VDJ junctions in type 1 diabetes patients carried more deletions and fewer insertions. All four CD4+ subsets of Type 1 diabetes patients contained TCRB CDR3s that were moderately but significantly shorter.

Every single donor gave one heparinised blood draw, and these averaged approximately 110 mL. Sort purity for all populations was recorded as exceeding 98%. Details on this clone: Its matching antigen is unknown.

The CDR3 runs 15 residues. Germline CDR1 reads SGHDT; CDR2 reads YYEEEE. With 3 bases clipped from V and 5 bases from J, the junction kept 7 bases outside the gene matches. The chain employs TRBV5-6 and TRBJ1-2, with TRBD1 matching 10 bases. This receptor was identified in a woman younger than 35 in good health. The sample taken for sequencing was naive CD4+ T cells from blood. For the CDR3, the DNA is TGTGCCAGCAGCTCGGCGGGGACAGGGGATTATGGCTACACCTTC. Translating it yields CASSSAGTGDYGYTF. The full variable domain, in which reference TRBV5-6 and TRBJ1-2 provide the parts outside the CDR3, is DAGVTQSPTHLIKTRGQQVTLRCSPKSGHDTVSWYQQALGQGPQFIFQYYEEEERQRGNFPDRFSGHQFPNYSSELNVNALLLGDSALYLCASSSAGTGDYGYTFGSGTRLTVV.